This entry describes one T cell receptor (beta chain). The antigen is undetermined. V lost 3 bases and J 1 base, leaving 9 bases between the germline ends. The CDR3 spans 14 residues. CDR1 SEHNR and CDR2 FQNEAQ come from the germline V gene (reference sequence). The data were obtained in a study of cytomegalovirus exposure and HLA in healthy donors. Study summary: In a previous analysis, more than 90 million unique TCR beta sequences were found from 150 million to 200 million T cells.

13 Jbeta primers and 60 Vbeta primers were used for the PCR. Sequencing was performed with immunoSEQ multiplex PCR; in TCRdb, only in-frame clones are kept and a portion is missing. The sample lists about 110,000 clones, around 79% seen once, with less than 4.5% in the top ten. Study-level findings and limits: In a later analysis, compared with equally common non-associated chains, HLA-associated beta chains were more expanded.

The chain couples TRBV7-9 to TRBJ2-5; a weak D match, TRBD1 (6 bases). The specimen sequenced was PBMCs. The receptor was derived from a woman aged 40 to 50 in good health and CMV-seronegative. As DNA, the CDR3 is TGTGCCAGCAGCTTTTTCAGGGGCCAAGAGACCCAGTACTTC. This codes for CASSFFRGQETQYF.